Each of the 21 T cell receptor beta chains below was sequenced from the same sample in a study of T cells in Graves' hyperthyroidism and ophthalmopathy. RNA transcripts served as the template for amplifying TCR beta CDR3 regions. The primer set for the first-round RT-PCR of the TCR CDR3 was HTBI. MiXCR, applied by TCRdb to the multiplex PCR reads, yields one record per CDR3 protein. This table has about 250,000 distinct CDR3 sequences, approximately 23% appearing once. Sequencing was performed on blood. All receptors come from a woman between 35 and 50 years old with Graves' ophthalmopathy.

Many counts were recorded for this clonotype. This chain uses TRBV12-3 or TRBV12-4 with TRBJ2-5; D ambiguous. The CDR3 is 12 residues long. V lost 4 bases and J lost 5, with 8 bases in between. Here the CDR3 reads CASSSLDETQYF. The CDR3 region has the DNA TGTGCCAGCAGTTCCCTCGACGAGACCCAGTACTTC.

This clonotype showed up many times. This chain connects TRBV6-1 to TRBJ2-7, with 13 bases identical to TRBD2. The CDR3 runs to 15 residues. The ends lost 3 bases at V and 6 bases at J; junction bases unmatched: 5. Per the germline V gene, CDR1 is MNHNS and CDR2 is SASEGT. Here the CDR3 reads CASSDGLAGAPEQYF. The DNA for the CDR3 is TGTGCCAGCAGTGATGGACTAGCGGGAGCCCCCGAGCAGTACTTC.

This chain links TRBV11-2 with TRBJ1-5; TRBD1 is a possible D gene (6 bases). There are 15 residues in the CDR3. V was clipped by 0 bases and J by 4 bases, with 10 bases between them. Germline V CDR1 and CDR2: SGHAT, FQNNGV. The CDR3 protein is CASSLDGRGNQPQHF. The CDR3 DNA reads TGTGCCAGCAGCTTAGACGGTAGGGGGAATCAGCCCCAGCATTTT.

This clonotype has a count of ten or more. CDR3 coding DNA: TGTGCCAGCAGCCAAGGTCTAAATCAGCCCCAGCATTTT. This codes for CASSQGLNQPQHF. V and J are TRBV4-2 and TRBJ1-5; D not certain. The CDR3 covers 13 residues. Germline CDR1 reads LGHNA; CDR2 reads YNFKEQ. V lost 1 base, J lost 4 bases, and 5 bases lay in between.

V and J are TRBV6-1 and TRBJ2-4; possibly TRBD2 for D (6 bases). The CDR3 totals 11 residues. In germline, CDR1 is MNHNS, CDR2 SASEGT. Trimming shortened V by 8 bases and J by 8 bases, and 10 bases separated the two germline ends. Here the CDR3 DNA reads TGTGCCAGCTCCCCGGGAGACATTCAGTACTTC. Translated: CASSPGDIQYF.

This clonotype was detected many times. The rearrangement uses TRBV5-1 and TRBJ1-2; D is perhaps TRBD1 (5 bases). This CDR3 comprises 14 residues. In germline, CDR1 is SGHRS, CDR2 YFSETQ. The V end lost 0 bases, the J end lost 7 bases, and 13 bases lay between the germline ends. The CDR3 protein is CASSLEQAGGGYTF. DNA of the CDR3: TGCGCCAGCAGCTTGGAACAGGCCGGTGGTGGCTACACCTTC.

In this sample, this clonotype turned up many times. The V and J genes are TRBV7-6 and TRBJ2-7; D is possibly TRBD2 (5 bases). The germline V and J ends were trimmed by 2 bases and 0 bases, with 8 bases remaining between them. The germline CDR1 and CDR2 sequences are SGHVS and FNYEAQ. This CDR3 has 14 residues. This chain's CDR3 is CASSLMGSSYEQYF. The CDR3 DNA reads TGTGCCAGCAGCTTAATGGGGAGCTCCTACGAGCAGTACTTC.

This clonotype was seen repeatedly, ten times or more. The chain is built from TRBV5-1 and TRBJ1-2; TRBD1 matches 11 bases. The trim removed 5 bases at V and 6 bases at J, leaving 6 bases unmatched. Germline CDR1 reads SGHRS; CDR2 reads YFSETQ. CDR3 size: 14 residues. The CDR3 reads CASSPDRGRDGYTF. CDR3 sequence (DNA): TGCGCCAGCAGTCCGGACAGGGGGCGCGATGGCTACACCTTC.

Of note for this clonotype: A clone one base away is much larger, so this may be a read error. The chain couples TRBV4-1 to TRBJ1-1; 10 bases match TRBD1. Germline loops: CDR1 MGHRA, CDR2 YSYEKL. The CDR3 is 15 amino acids. Germline trimming cut 6 bases from V and 1 base from J; bases unmatched to any gene: 5. The CDR3 loop is CASRGQGSGNTEAFF. In DNA, the CDR3 is TGCGCCAGCAGGGGACAGGGGTCAGGGAACACTGAAGCTTTCTTT.

This chain joins TRBV28 and TRBJ2-5, with a possible D match to TRBD1 (5 bases). In germline, CDR1 is MDHEN, CDR2 SYDVKM. Deletions cut 6 bases from V and 5 bases from J, with 19 bases between. This CDR3 comprises 15 residues. The CDR3 sequence is CASSLTGAGLETQYF. As DNA, the CDR3 is TGTGCCAGCAGCCTTACGGGCGCAGGGCTGGAGACCCAGTACTTC.

This clonotype was observed a single time. The chain is built from TRBV19 and TRBJ2-2; TRBD2 is a possible D gene (6 bases). Between the trimmed V and J ends, which lost 7 bases and 5 bases, there was a span of 11 bases. This CDR3 has 13 amino acids. Germline V gene data show CDR1 as LNHDA and CDR2 as SQIVND (reference sequence). The CDR3 nucleotides read TGTGCCAGTACCGTAGCGGCAACCGGGGAGCTGTTTTTT. As protein: CASTVAATGELFF. The full variable domain, in which reference TRBV19 and TRBJ2-2 provide the parts outside the CDR3, is DGGITQSPKYLFRKEGQNVTLSCEQNLNHDAMYWYRQDPGQGLRLIYYSQIVNDFQKGDIAEGYSVSREKKESFPLTVTSAQKNPTAFYLCASTVAATGELFFGEGSRLTVL.

V gene TRBV28 combines with J gene TRBJ1-2, with 9 bases that match TRBD1. The CDR3 runs to 15 residues. V trimming: 7 bases; J trimming: 4 bases; junction bases outside the gene matches: 10. In germline, CDR1 is MDHEN, CDR2 SYDVKM. CDR3 sequence reads: CASMGQGLPSYGYTF. The CDR3 DNA reads TGTGCCAGCATGGGACAGGGTTTACCCAGCTATGGCTACACCTTC.

This clonotype was counted at least ten times. This chain joins TRBV6-1 and TRBJ1-1; 7 bases match TRBD1. Germline CDR1 MNHNS, CDR2 SASEGT. This CDR3 contains 16 residues. After removal of 0 bases from V and 1 base from J, the junction contained 5 bases not matched to a gene. The CDR3 spells CASSEAGTDSNTEAFF. DNA of the CDR3: TGTGCCAGCAGTGAAGCGGGGACAGACTCGAACACTGAAGCTTTCTTT.

This clonotype was found once. V usage is TRBV28 and J usage is TRBJ1-1, with D possibly TRBD1 on 5 matching bases. The CDR3 length is 12 residues. From germline, CDR1 is MDHEN and CDR2 SYDVKM. V dropped 6 bases and J dropped 6 bases, with 11 bases sitting between them. The CDR3 loop reads CASSSPGAEAFF. In DNA, the CDR3 is TGTGCCAGCAGCTCCCCGGGGGCTGAAGCTTTCTTT.

Only a few counts were recorded for this clonotype. V and J are TRBV6-1 and TRBJ1-1, with TRBD1 matching over 7 bases. The germline CDR1 and CDR2 sequences are MNHNS and SASEGT. J gave up 4 bases and V 4 bases, and 9 bases lay outside the gene matches. The CDR3 length is 15 residues. CDR3 sequence (DNA): TGTGCCAGCAGTGCGAGACAGGGTACGGGCACTGAAGCTTTCTTT. Its translation is CASSARQGTGTEAFF.

This clonotype was seen ten or more times. V usage is TRBV20-1 and J usage is TRBJ2-7; no definite D call. The V gene's germline CDR1 is DFQATT and CDR2 SNEGSKA (reference sequence). The CDR3 runs to 13 residues. The germline V and J ends were trimmed by 1 base and 3 bases, with 10 bases remaining between them. CDR3 nucleotides: TGCAGTGCTAGAGGTTCTAGGATCTACGAGCAGTACTTC. Translated: CSARGSRIYEQYF.

This clonotype showed up many times. CDR3 in amino acids: CASSFQGASTEAFF. The CDR3 nucleotides read TGTGCCAGCAGTTTCCAGGGGGCGAGCACTGAAGCTTTCTTT. V usage is TRBV6-2 or TRBV6-3 and J usage is TRBJ1-1; 8 bases align to TRBD1. The CDR3 totals 14 residues. CDR1 is MNHEY, CDR2 SVGEGT, per germline. V lost 4 bases, J lost 4 bases, and 5 bases stayed unmatched.

Many counts were recorded for this clonotype. The gene calls are TRBV6-5 and TRBJ1-1; D perhaps matches TRBD1 (6 bases). This CDR3 spans 14 amino acids. Germline CDR1 MNHEY, CDR2 SVGAGI. V lost 2 bases, J lost 2 bases, and 9 bases lay in between. Written as DNA, the CDR3 is TGTGCCAGCAGTTACGGGACATCTAACACTGAAGCTTTCTTT. Translated: CASSYGTSNTEAFF.

This clonotype was counted at least ten times. The J gene is TRBJ2-7, the V gene TRBV5-1; 8 bases match TRBD2. The CDR3 spans 14 residues. In germline, CDR1 is SGHRS, CDR2 YFSETQ. Unmatched junction bases numbered 3, after V lost 0 bases and J lost 4 bases. The CDR3 DNA reads as TGCGCCAGCAGCTTGGGACTAGCGCCTTACGAGCAGTACTTC. This gives the protein CASSLGLAPYEQYF.

This clonotype has ten or more counts. The genes are TRBV4-1 and TRBJ2-3; 12 positions agree with TRBD2. Trimming took 1 base from V and 7 from J; bases not matched to a gene: 9. This CDR3 comprises 17 residues. Germline V gene lookup returns CDR1 MGHRA and CDR2 YSYEKL. The CDR3 loop is CASSQGRLLAGGHTQYF. The DNA of the CDR3 is TGCGCCAGCAGCCAAGGCAGATTACTAGCGGGAGGACATACGCAGTATTTT.

This clonotype was detected ten times or more. The chain couples TRBV29-1 to TRBJ2-2; no firm D call. Germline loops: CDR1 SQVTM, CDR2 ANQGSEA. With 8 bases removed from V and 6 bases from J, the gap between germline ends came to 7 bases. The CDR3 has 10 residues. CDR3 nucleotides: TGCAGCCCTAGTTCCGGGGAGCTGTTTTTT. Encoded protein: CSPSSGELFF.